This T cell receptor (beta chain) is drawn from a study of blood T cell repertoires in COVID-19. This clone has more than one count but fewer than ten. The data were produced by immunoSEQ multiplex PCR, yet TCRdb's version contains in-frame clones alone and is incomplete. The sample lists about 410,000 clones, about nine tenths occurring once. CDR1 SGHDN and CDR2 FVKESK come from the germline V gene. This CDR3 is built from 16 residues. Trimming removed 3 bases from V and 3 bases from J; junction bases left unmatched: 5. Sample: peripheral blood. The chain is built from TRBV14 and TRBJ2-1; 10 bases align to TRBD1. The TCR comes from a woman under 40 with active or convalescent COVID-19. The chain's CDR3 is CASSQLGQGVYNEQFF. The CDR3 DNA sequence: TGTGCCAGCAGCCAGCTAGGACAGGGGGTCTACAATGAGCAGTTCTTC.